This record concerns one T cell receptor beta chain sequence. The method was immunoSEQ multiplex PCR; TCRdb's version includes in-frame clones alone and lacks a portion of them. This repertoire shows about 75,000 clones, approximately 96% found once; its top ten account for about 0.27%. From germline, CDR1 is LGHNA and CDR2 YSLEER. The CDR3 length is 14 residues. J lost 2 bases, V lost 1 base, and 1 base had no gene match. The sample comes from a study of technical replicates of blood from a few donors. The chain joins TRBV4-3 to TRBJ2-7, with 8 bases lining up with TRBD1. What was sequenced was T cells isolated from PBMCs. The sequence derives from a human donor in good health. The CDR3 DNA is TGCGCCAGCAGCCAAGGGACAGGGACCTACGAGCAGTACTTC. Protein product: CASSQGTGTYEQYF.